The entry below describes one T cell receptor beta chain. The data originate from a study of blood T cell repertoires in COVID-19. Profiled with immunoSEQ multiplex PCR; TCRdb holds only in-frame clones, not every one. The sample has approximately 200,000 clones, over 80% seen once. This CDR3 is 11 amino acids long. Germline CDR1 reads MNHEY; CDR2 reads SVGAGI. With 6 bases removed from V and 2 bases from J, the gap between germline ends came to 5 bases. The receptor was derived from a man aged 25 to 40 who had recovered from COVID-19. The material sequenced was PBMCs or T cells enriched from blood (not recorded which). V and J are TRBV6-5 and TRBJ2-7, with D hard to call. CDR3 region: CASSQAYEQYF. DNA of the CDR3: TGTGCCAGCAGCCAGGCCTACGAGCAGTACTTC.